Presented here are 20 T cell receptor beta chains from one specimen sequenced in a study of blood T cell repertoires in COVID-19. The assay was immunoSEQ multiplex PCR, and TCRdb's table has in-frame clones only and misses some. The sample has 350,000 to 450,000 clones; around 91% are singletons. The sample consisted of peripheral blood. All receptors derive from a woman aged 40 to 50 with COVID-19, enrolled during active disease.

Note on this clone: Distinct nucleotide sequences in the sample also encode this CDR3. This chain connects TRBV28 to TRBJ1-1; TRBD1 might be the D (6 bases). V lost 6 bases to trimming and J lost 4 bases, with 18 bases between them. Germline lookup yields CDR1 MDHEN and CDR2 SYDVKM. The CDR3 has 15 amino acids. The CDR3 sequence: CASSPPTGRGTEAFF. CDR3 DNA: TGTGCCAGCAGCCCCCCCACAGGGCGTGGCACTGAAGCTTTCTTT.

The V call is TRBV4-2, the J call TRBJ1-1; TRBD1 aligns across 9 bases. The ends lost 5 bases at V and 6 bases at J; junction bases unmatched: 13. The CDR3 has 16 residues. CDR1 and CDR2 from the germline V gene are LGHNA and YNFKEQ. The CDR3 is CASSDEQGASRAEAFF. The CDR3 DNA follows: TGTGCCAGCAGCGACGAACAGGGGGCGTCAAGGGCTGAAGCTTTCTTT.

V is TRBV27 and J is TRBJ2-2, with D tentatively TRBD1 (6 bases). Germline V lookup: CDR1 MNHEY, CDR2 SMNVEV (reference sequence). Trimming removed 3 bases from V and 4 bases from J, with 12 bases in between. The CDR3 loop spans 15 amino acids. This chain's CDR3 is CASSFIQGSTGELFF. DNA of the CDR3: TGTGCCAGCAGTTTCATCCAGGGGAGCACCGGGGAGCTGTTTTTT.

J is TRBJ2-7 and V is TRBV29-1; no definite D call. The V end lost 4 bases, the J end lost 2 bases, and 6 bases lay between the germline ends. The CDR3 extends over 11 amino acids. Germline loops: CDR1 SQVTM, CDR2 ANQGSEA. The CDR3 is CSVGHPYEQYF. The CDR3 nucleotides read TGCAGCGTTGGACACCCCTACGAGCAGTACTTC.

The CDR3, as DNA: TGCAGTGCTAGTTTGGCAGTCTCGGGGGAGCTGTTTTTT. The encoded protein is CSASLAVSGELFF. The rearrangement joins TRBV20-1 to TRBJ2-2; D not resolved. The CDR3 is 13 residues long. The V end lost 3 bases, the J end lost 8 bases, and 13 bases lay between the germline ends. Germline loops: CDR1 DFQATT, CDR2 SNEGSKA (reference sequence).

This clone has just one count. The chain couples TRBV27 to TRBJ1-2; 7 bases are a match to TRBD1. V gave up 6 bases and J gave up 0 bases; unmatched junction bases: 16. CDR1 is MNHEY, CDR2 SMNVEV, per germline (reference sequence). The CDR3 has 18 amino acids. CDR3 protein: CASRTRGREGQTNYGYTF. CDR3 coding DNA: TGTGCCAGCAGGACGAGGGGACGAGAGGGACAGACTAACTATGGCTACACCTTC.

This chain uses TRBV5-8 with TRBJ1-5, with D possibly TRBD1 on 6 matching bases. The CDR3 is 14 residues long. Trimming shortened V by 2 bases and J by 3 bases, and 9 bases separated the two germline ends. The V gene's germline CDR1 is SGHTS and CDR2 YDEGEE. Here the CDR3 reads CASSFGQYNQPQHF. CDR3 nucleotide sequence: TGTGCCAGCAGCTTCGGACAGTACAATCAGCCCCAGCATTTT.

The chain recombines TRBV7-2 with TRBJ1-3; D is ambiguous. V was clipped by 2 bases and J by 8 bases, with 13 bases between them. Germline V gene sequence: CDR1 SGHTA, CDR2 FQGNSA. The CDR3 consists of 14 residues. CDR3 DNA sequence: TGTGCCAGCAGCTTAAAAGTCTATCGGGACACCATATATTTT. It yields the protein CASSLKVYRDTIYF.

The chain joins TRBV7-2 to TRBJ2-6; unclear D gene. Germline V lookup: CDR1 SGHTA, CDR2 FQGNSA. V was cut by 1 base and J by 0 bases, with 4 bases left in between. The CDR3 runs to 15 residues. The CDR3 coding sequence is TGTGCCAGCAGCTTAGTTAGCTCTGGGGCCAACGTCCTGACTTTC. The encoded protein is CASSLVSSGANVLTF.

The chain uses TRBV30 and TRBJ1-2; D not resolved. V lost 5 bases and J 8 bases, leaving 9 bases between the germline ends. CDR1 is GTSNPN, CDR2 SVGIG, per germline (reference sequence). CDR3 length: 10 residues. The chain's CDR3 is CAWGSWGYTF. CDR3 in DNA: TGTGCCTGGGGGAGTTGGGGCTACACCTTC.

V is TRBV7-9 and J is TRBJ2-5; D unresolved. Trimming removed 1 base from V and 1 base from J, with 7 bases in between. Germline assignment: CDR1 SEHNR and CDR2 FQNEAQ (reference sequence). This CDR3 region has 14 residues. As DNA, the CDR3 is TGTGCCAGCAGCTTAGGAGTCCTCCAAGAGACCCAGTACTTC. This gives the protein CASSLGVLQETQYF.

V and J are TRBV3-1 (or the pseudogene TRBV3-2) and TRBJ2-1; 7 bases are a match to TRBD2. CDR1 is LGHDT, CDR2 YNNKEL, per germline (reference sequence). This CDR3 is built from 16 residues. After removal of 1 base from V and 5 bases from J, the junction contained 8 bases not matched to a gene. CDR3: CASSQGRGDLDNEQFF. The CDR3 DNA reads as TGTGCCAGCAGCCAAGGTCGGGGGGACCTTGACAATGAGCAGTTCTTC.

V is TRBV7-8 and J is TRBJ1-5; unclear D gene. The CDR3 is 14 residues long. CDR1 is SGHVS, CDR2 FQNEAQ, per germline. The V end was cut by 1 base, the J end by 3 bases, with 7 bases between. The CDR3 protein is CASSLVILNQPQHF. The CDR3 coding sequence is TGTGCCAGCAGCTTAGTTATCCTCAATCAGCCCCAGCATTTT. The variable domain in full, with the rest retrieved from reference TRBV7-8 and TRBJ1-5, is GAGVSQSPRYKVAKRGQDVALRCDPISGHVSLFWYQQALGQGPEFLTYFQNEAQLDKSGLPSDRFFAERPEGSVSTLKIQRTQQEDSAVYLCASSLVILNQPQHFGDGTRLSIL.

V and J are TRBV19 and TRBJ1-1, with D possibly being TRBD1 (5 bases). Germline CDR1 reads LNHDA; CDR2 reads SQIVND (reference sequence). The CDR3 is 14 amino acids. Trimming pared 4 bases from V and 2 bases from J, leaving 11 bases between. CDR3 sequence reads: CASSTSGTNTEAFF. CDR3 DNA: TGTGCCAGTAGTACCTCCGGGACTAACACTGAAGCTTTCTTT.

The V gene is TRBV4-1, the J gene TRBJ2-1; TRBD1 matches at 8 bases. CDR1 and CDR2 (germline): MGHRA, YSYEKL. The CDR3 is made up of 15 amino acids. Trimming at V came to 2 bases and at J to 8 bases, leaving 8 bases not matched to a gene. CDR3 in amino acids: CASSQLDRENDEQFF. CDR3 bases: TGCGCCAGCAGCCAACTGGACAGGGAAAACGATGAGCAGTTCTTC.

The chain carries TRBV27 and TRBJ1-5; TRBD1 might be the D (6 bases). The CDR3 has 14 amino acids. The germline CDR1 and CDR2 sequences are MNHEY and SMNVEV (reference sequence). V lost 6 bases and J lost 6, with 15 bases in between. The CDR3 sequence: CASSKLGGGQPQHF. CDR3 DNA sequence: TGTGCCAGCAGCAAACTAGGGGGTGGTCAGCCCCAGCATTTT.

The rearrangement uses TRBV28 and TRBJ1-5; TRBD1 matches 8 bases. The CDR3 has 15 amino acids. Trimming took 5 bases from V and 6 from J; bases not matched to a gene: 9. Germline CDR1 and CDR2: MDHEN and SYDVKM. The CDR3 DNA reads as TGTGCCAGCAGTCACCGACAGGGGTCGGTTCAGCCCCAGCATTTT. This encodes CASSHRQGSVQPQHF.

Written as DNA, the CDR3 is TGTGCCGCCGGGACTAGCGGATACAATGAGCAGTTCTTC. Protein sequence: CAAGTSGYNEQFF. The rearrangement links TRBV12-3 or TRBV12-4 to TRBJ2-1; 11 bases line up with TRBD2. V lost 11 bases to trimming and J lost 4 bases; unmatched junction nucleotides: 4. The length of the CDR3 is 13 residues.

This chain uses TRBV11-2 with TRBJ1-1, with D hard to call. Trimming removed 2 bases at V and 5 bases at J, with 18 bases between. The CDR3 runs 16 residues. The V gene's germline CDR1 is SGHAT and CDR2 FQNNGV. CDR3 amino acids: CASSLPGRMGGTEAFF. The CDR3 DNA sequence: TGTGCCAGCAGCTTACCGGGGAGGATGGGAGGGACTGAAGCTTTCTTT.

V is TRBV10-3 and J is TRBJ1-1; 11 bases line up with TRBD1. Germline CDR1 ENHRY, CDR2 SYGVKD. The CDR3 is made up of 18 amino acids. The J segment lost 1 base and the V segment lost 2 bases, leaving 9 bases of the junction unmatched. This CDR3 reads CAISEPLGTGGGNTEAFF. CDR3 bases: TGTGCCATCAGTGAGCCACTCGGGACAGGGGGAGGGAACACTGAAGCTTTCTTT.